What follows are 20 T cell receptor beta chains derived from one specimen sequenced in a study of cytomegalovirus exposure and HLA in healthy donors. PCR was performed using 60 Vbeta and 13 Jbeta primers. TCRdb's copy holds only in-frame clones and misses some; the assay was immunoSEQ multiplex PCR. The sample has 150,000 or so clones, approximately 80% seen once; the top ten hold 10% to 15%. Specimen: PBMCs. These receptors all come from a man aged 25 to 45 in good health and CMV-seropositive.

The chain combines TRBV7-2 with TRBJ2-7; D gene ambiguous. CDR3 length: 15 amino acids. Looked up from germline, CDR1 is SGHTA and CDR2 is FQGNSA. Between the trimmed V and J ends, which lost 3 bases and 3 bases, there was a span of 15 bases. CDR3 sequence reads: CASSFGWSSLYEQYF. CDR3 bases: TGTGCCAGCAGCTTCGGTTGGAGTAGTCTCTACGAGCAGTACTTC. Supplemented by reference TRBV7-2 and TRBJ2-7, the full variable domain reads GAGVSQSPSNKVTEKGKDVELRCDPISGHTALYWYRQSLGQGLEFLIYFQGNSAPDKSGLPSDRFSAERTGGSVSTLTIQRTQQEDSAVYLCASSFGWSSLYEQYFGPGTRLTVT.

The chain combines TRBV21-1 with TRBJ2-1; the table's TRBD2 call for D was not verified on the DNA. TRBV21-1 is classified as a pseudogene. This CDR3 comprises 12 residues. The CDR3: CASRTSGYEQFF. CDR3 nucleotide sequence: TGTGCCAGCCGCACTAGCGGGTATGAGCAGTTCTTC.

The chain couples TRBV7-2 to TRBJ2-5; D is perhaps TRBD2 (5 bases). Germline assignment: CDR1 SGHTA and CDR2 FQGNSA. Trimming took off 6 bases at V and 1 base at J, with 9 bases between the two ends. This CDR3 region has 13 residues. In nucleotides, the CDR3 is TGTGCCAGCAGGGCGGGTTTCCAAGAGACCCAGTACTTC. Amino acid sequence: CASRAGFQETQYF.

Here the CDR3 reads CATGQGNRLNYGYTF. CDR3 in DNA: TGTGCCACCGGACAGGGCAACCGCTTGAACTATGGCTACACCTTC. The genes are TRBV4-2 and TRBJ1-2; 8 positions agree with TRBD1. The V gene's germline CDR1 is LGHNA and CDR2 YNFKEQ. CDR3 length: 15 residues. Unmatched junction bases numbered 12, after V lost 10 bases and J lost 2 bases.

The chain carries TRBV30 and TRBJ1-6; 8 bases line up with TRBD1. The CDR3 spans 14 residues. The trim removed 0 bases at V and 9 bases at J, leaving 4 bases unmatched. Germline CDR1 is GTSNPN and CDR2 is SVGIG (reference sequence). The chain's CDR3 is CAWSVGQGSSPLHF. Here the CDR3 DNA reads TGTGCCTGGAGTGTCGGACAGGGCTCTTCACCCCTCCACTTT.

CDR3: CASTLQQGVSQPQHF. The DNA of the CDR3 is TGTGCCAGTACCCTGCAACAGGGAGTAAGTCAGCCCCAGCATTTT. The J gene is TRBJ1-5, the V gene TRBV19; D possibly corresponds to TRBD1 (6 bases). Germline loops: CDR1 LNHDA, CDR2 SQIVND (reference sequence). V lost 7 bases, J lost 6 bases, and 19 bases lay in between. This CDR3 region has 15 residues.

V is TRBV6-5 and J is TRBJ2-7, with D perhaps matching TRBD2 (5 bases). V lost 2 bases to trimming and J lost 2 bases, with 10 bases between them. This CDR3 is built from 14 residues. CDR1 and CDR2 (germline): MNHEY, SVGAGI. CDR3 in amino acids: CASSYLARAYEQYF. The DNA of the CDR3 is TGTGCCAGCAGTTACCTAGCCCGAGCCTACGAGCAGTACTTC.

The table lists this clone with a count of one. The rearrangement links TRBV28 to TRBJ2-7; 9 bases map to TRBD1. V gave up 7 bases and J gave up 0 bases; unmatched junction bases: 10. This CDR3 is built from 16 residues. CDR1 MDHEN and CDR2 SYDVKM come from the germline V gene. CDR3 amino acids: CASTLGGTGPSYEQYF. CDR3 sequence (DNA): TGTGCCAGCACCCTAGGGGGGACAGGGCCCTCCTACGAGCAGTACTTC. Based on the CDR3 plus reference TRBV28 and TRBJ2-7, the full variable domain is DVKVTQSSRYLVKRTGEKVFLECVQDMDHENMFWYRQDPGLGLRLIYFSYDVKMKEKGDIPEGYSVSREKKERFSLILESASTNQTSMYLCASTLGGTGPSYEQYFGPGTRLTVT.

This chain joins TRBV7-3 and TRBJ1-1; weak D call: TRBD1 (5 bases). CDR3 size: 15 residues. The germline V and J ends were trimmed by 5 bases and 1 base, with 14 bases remaining between them. CDR1 SGHTA and CDR2 FQGTGA come from the germline V gene. The CDR3: CASSPLGGRNTEAFF. The CDR3, as DNA: TGTGCCAGCAGCCCCCTCGGGGGTAGGAACACTGAAGCTTTCTTT.

The chain links TRBV29-1 to TRBJ2-5; TRBD1 agrees at 9 bases. The length of the CDR3 is 13 residues. The V and J ends lost 6 bases and 2 bases, in that order; junction bases with no gene match: 4. Germline V gives CDR1 SQVTM, CDR2 ANQGSEA. CDR3 region: CSVEGQGQETQYF. Here the CDR3 DNA reads TGCAGCGTGGAGGGACAGGGACAAGAGACCCAGTACTTC.

The count of this clone is one. The V and J genes are TRBV5-1 and TRBJ2-7, with 14 nucleotides matching TRBD2. Germline loops: CDR1 SGHRS, CDR2 YFSETQ. Trimming removed 5 bases from V and 5 bases from J; junction bases left unmatched: 12. The CDR3 runs 17 residues. The CDR3: CASSSIAGTSGSDEQYF. The CDR3 DNA reads as TGCGCCAGCAGTTCTATCGCCGGGACTAGCGGGAGCGACGAGCAGTACTTC.

The chain uses TRBV5-1 and TRBJ2-3; the D gene is possibly TRBD2 (5 bases). This CDR3 comprises 14 residues. Between the trimmed V and J ends, which lost 1 base and 1 base, there was a span of 7 bases. Germline V gene data show CDR1 as SGHRS and CDR2 as YFSETQ. The CDR3 loop reads CASSLRRGTDTQYF. The CDR3 bases are TGCGCCAGCAGCTTGAGGCGGGGCACAGATACGCAGTATTTT.

V gene TRBV18 combines with J gene TRBJ2-7; D is undetermined. The CDR3 contains 16 residues. CDR1 and CDR2 (germline): KGHSH, LQKENI. Trimming removed 6 bases from V and 0 bases from J, with 18 bases in between. For the CDR3, the DNA is TGTGCCAGCTCGTTGAGTCGTATCCCGGGCTCCTACGAGCAGTACTTC. This sequence encodes CASSLSRIPGSYEQYF. Complete variable domain (other parts from reference TRBV18 and TRBJ2-7): NAGVMQNPRHLVRRRGQEARLRCSPMKGHSHVYWYRQLPEEGLKFMVYLQKENIIDESGMPKERFSAEFPKEGPSILRIQQVVRGDSAAYFCASSLSRIPGSYEQYFGPGTRLTVT.

This clone has just a few counts. This chain joins TRBV11-2 and TRBJ2-7; 7 positions agree with TRBD2. Germline V gene data show CDR1 as SGHAT and CDR2 as FQNNGV. Trimming cost V 5 bases and J 2 bases; bases outside gene matches: 15. The CDR3 is 17 residues long. CDR3 coding DNA: TGTGCCAGCAGCAACGGGGGGTTAGGGAGAATTGCCTACGAGCAGTACTTC. Amino acid sequence: CASSNGGLGRIAYEQYF.

This chain links TRBV7-8 with TRBJ2-5; TRBD2 agrees at 12 bases. The CDR3 is 18 amino acids. V lost 2 bases and J lost 2; bases outside the gene matches: 9. The germline CDR1 and CDR2 sequences are SGHVS and FQNEAQ. CDR3 sequence: CASSLYARTSGKQETQYF. For the CDR3, the DNA is TGTGCCAGCAGCTTATACGCCCGGACTAGCGGGAAACAAGAGACCCAGTACTTC.

The chain joins TRBV6-5 to TRBJ2-1; TRBD1 matches 7 bases. The germline V gene has CDR1 MNHEY and CDR2 SVGAGI. The CDR3 totals 15 residues. The junction had 6 bases not matched to a gene; V was cut back by 6 bases and J by 1 base. CDR3 sequence (DNA): TGTGCCAGCAGGTCGGACAGGAAGTCCTACAATGAGCAGTTCTTC. This sequence encodes CASRSDRKSYNEQFF.

The genes are TRBV5-6 and TRBJ1-1, with 8 positions matching TRBD1. V was pared by 0 bases and J by 5 bases, with 6 bases of the junction left unmatched. CDR1 and CDR2 from the germline V gene are SGHDT and YYEEEE. This CDR3 region has 15 residues. The CDR3 bases are TGTGCCAGCAGCTTGGGTGCAGGGGGCACGACTGAAGCTTTCTTT. This gives the protein CASSLGAGGTTEAFF.

The chain is built from TRBV5-1 and TRBJ2-6; possibly TRBD1 for D (6 bases). The CDR3 extends over 17 amino acids. Germline V gene lookup returns CDR1 SGHRS and CDR2 YFSETQ. V was shortened by 4 bases and J by 0 bases, with 14 bases between the two germline ends. The CDR3 bases are TGCGCCAGCAGCCTACGACAGGCAGCCTCTGGGGCCAACGTCCTGACTTTC. This codes for CASSLRQAASGANVLTF.

The chain combines TRBV13 with TRBJ2-1; 8 positions match TRBD2. The CDR3 is 18 residues long. The V segment lost 0 bases and the J segment 2 bases; nucleotides outside the gene matches: 9. Germline values: CDR1 PRHDT, CDR2 FYEKMQ (reference sequence). CDR3 DNA: TGTGCCAGCAGCTTAGGGCCCTCTAAGCGGGAGCCCTACAATGAGCAGTTCTTC. This sequence encodes CASSLGPSKREPYNEQFF.

This chain links TRBV27 with TRBJ2-5; 7 bases align to TRBD1. This CDR3 contains 16 residues. V lost 5 bases and J lost 5; bases outside the gene matches: 14. The V gene's germline CDR1 is MNHEY and CDR2 SMNVEV (reference sequence). CDR3 protein: CASSIPTQGVRETQYF. The DNA for the CDR3 is TGTGCCAGCAGTATCCCCACCCAGGGGGTCAGGGAGACCCAGTACTTC.